A selection of T cell receptor beta chains follows, all from one sample in a study of regulatory T cells in long-lasting Graves disease. In TCRdb, the multiplex PCR reads were re-called with MiXCR into one record per CDR3 protein. The data show 600,000 to 800,000 distinct CDR3 sequences, 25% to 30% seen once. Sequences were derived from peripheral blood mononuclear cells (PBMCs), sampled when the disease was refractory, from a patient treated with antithyroid drugs. The receptors here all came from a female donor with Graves disease. Both conserved end residues are part of each CDR3. The order of the fields is CDR3 protein, CDR3 DNA, D gene, CDR3 length, V gene, J gene, clone size. D genes are given only for firm matches. Not every row has a clone size; where given, it reads once, few, many or a size class.

CDR3: CASGTLQPQHF
DNA: TGTGCCAGCGGGACCCTTCAGCCCCAGCATTTT
D: NA
length: 11
V: TRBV28
J: TRBJ1-5
size: NA

CDR3: CASSYSDMNYGYTF
DNA: TGTGCCAGCAGTTACTCGGACATGAACTATGGCTACACCTTC
D: NA
length: 14
V: TRBV6-2/TRBV6-3
J: TRBJ1-2
size: NA

CDR3: CASSYGMVGTEAFF
DNA: TGTGCCAGCAGCTACGGGATGGTGGGCACTGAAGCTTTCTTT
D: NA
length: 14
V: TRBV5-4
J: TRBJ1-1
size: few

CDR3: CASSQGGSEQYF
DNA: TGTGCCAGCAGCCAAGGGGGATCCGAGCAGTACTTC
D: NA
length: 12
V: TRBV7-3
J: TRBJ2-7
size: few

CDR3: CAWSPGGEVSIQYF
DNA: TGTGCCTGGAGTCCAGGGGGCGAGGTCTCCATTCAGTACTTC
D: TRBD1
length: 14
V: TRBV30
J: TRBJ2-4
size: few

CDR3: CASSPSQAVINYGYTF
DNA: TGCGCCAGCAGCCCAAGTCAGGCAGTGATTAACTATGGCTACACCTTC
D: NA
length: 16
V: TRBV5-1
J: TRBJ1-2
size: NA

CDR3: CAIQKDNYGYTF
DNA: TGTGCCATCCAAAAGGACAACTATGGCTACACCTTC
D: NA
length: 12
V: TRBV28
J: TRBJ1-2
size: many

CDR3: CASSPRTSGPHEQYF
DNA: TGTGCCAGCAGTCCAAGGACTAGCGGCCCTCACGAGCAGTACTTC
D: TRBD2
length: 15
V: TRBV3-1
J: TRBJ2-7
size: NA

CDR3: CASSFLQGGSDTEAFF
DNA: TGCGCCAGCAGCTTCTTGCAGGGCGGCAGCGACACTGAAGCTTTCTTT
D: NA
length: 16
V: TRBV5-1
J: TRBJ1-1
size: few

CDR3: CASSRDPGYPYEQYF
DNA: TGTGCCAGCAGCCGGGACCCAGGGTATCCCTACGAGCAGTACTTC
D: NA
length: 15
V: TRBV6-1
J: TRBJ2-7
size: many

CDR3: CASSHGSYTGELFF
DNA: TGCGCCAGCAGCCACGGGAGTTACACCGGGGAGCTGTTTTTT
D: NA
length: 14
V: TRBV5-1
J: TRBJ2-2
size: NA

CDR3: CASSYLKGFYGYTF
DNA: TGTGCCAGCAGTTACCTTAAGGGATTCTATGGCTACACCTTC
D: NA
length: 14
V: TRBV6-2/TRBV6-3
J: TRBJ1-2
size: NA

CDR3: CASSPGLDETQYF
DNA: TGCGCCAGCAGCCCGGGACTAGACGAGACCCAGTACTTC
D: TRBD2
length: 13
V: TRBV5-1
J: TRBJ2-5
size: NA

CDR3: CASRGVGGQGFYNTEAFF
DNA: TGTGCCAGCAGAGGGGTTGGCGGGCAGGGGTTTTATAACACTGAAGCTTTCTTT
D: NA
length: 18
V: TRBV28
J: TRBJ1-1
size: NA

CDR3: CASSVATGGSGNTIYF
DNA: TGTGCCAGCAGTGTAGCTACAGGGGGATCTGGAAACACCATATATTTT
D: TRBD1
length: 16
V: TRBV25-1
J: TRBJ1-3
size: NA

CDR3: CSVGTGTHEKLFF
DNA: TGCAGTGTGGGGACAGGGACCCATGAAAAACTGTTTTTT
D: TRBD1
length: 13
V: TRBV20-1
J: TRBJ1-4
size: NA

CDR3: CSARTSGSEGELFF
DNA: TGCAGTGCCCGGACTAGCGGGAGCGAGGGGGAGCTGTTTTTT
D: TRBD2
length: 14
V: TRBV20-1
J: TRBJ2-2
size: few

CDR3: CASSLKQGATGTEAFF
DNA: TGCGCCAGCAGCTTGAAACAGGGGGCGACTGGCACTGAAGCTTTCTTT
D: TRBD1
length: 16
V: TRBV5-1
J: TRBJ1-1
size: once

CDR3: CASSIEAGRRMNTEAFF
DNA: TGTGCCAGTAGTATAGAGGCTGGAAGGAGAATGAACACTGAAGCTTTCTTT
D: NA
length: 17
V: TRBV19
J: TRBJ1-1
size: NA

CDR3: CASSLTLGDTEAFF
DNA: TGTGCCAGCAGCCTTACACTGGGGGACACTGAAGCTTTCTTT
D: NA
length: 14
V: TRBV11-1
J: TRBJ1-1
size: many

CDR3: CASSELGEDDGYTF
DNA: TGTGCCAGCAGTGAATTGGGGGAGGACGATGGCTACACCTTC
D: NA
length: 14
V: TRBV25-1
J: TRBJ1-2
size: few

CDR3: CSARDKGGSPLHF
DNA: TGCAGTGCTAGAGACAAAGGCGGTTCACCCCTCCACTTT
D: NA
length: 13
V: TRBV20-1
J: TRBJ1-6
size: NA

CDR3: CAWSEGQGSNYGYTF
DNA: TGTGCCTGGAGTGAAGGGCAGGGTTCTAACTATGGCTACACCTTC
D: NA
length: 15
V: TRBV30
J: TRBJ1-2
size: many

CDR3: CASSELAQAGANVLTF
DNA: TGTGCCAGCAGTGAACTTGCCCAGGCTGGGGCCAACGTCCTGACTTTC
D: NA
length: 16
V: TRBV6-1
J: TRBJ2-6
size: NA

CDR3: CASRPPNRGSGNTIYF
DNA: TGTGCCAGCAGGCCACCAAACAGGGGCTCTGGAAACACCATATATTTT
D: TRBD1
length: 16
V: TRBV12-3/TRBV12-4
J: TRBJ1-3
size: few

CDR3: CASRLGLAGRSPYEQYF
DNA: TGCGCCAGCCGGTTGGGACTAGCGGGCAGAAGCCCCTACGAGCAGTACTTC
D: TRBD2
length: 17
V: TRBV5-1
J: TRBJ2-7
size: NA

CDR3: CASSLTGRRGSYTF
DNA: TGTGCCAGCAGTTTAACGGGACGAAGAGGTAGCTACACCTTC
D: NA
length: 14
V: TRBV27
J: TRBJ1-2
size: many

CDR3: CSANVGAGLLYQETQYF
DNA: TGCAGTGCTAACGTTGGGGCCGGTCTACTGTACCAAGAGACCCAGTACTTC
D: NA
length: 17
V: TRBV20-1
J: TRBJ2-5
size: NA

CDR3: CATSRDRLRDSSYNEQFF
DNA: TGTGCCACCAGCAGAGACCGCCTACGGGACAGCTCCTACAATGAGCAGTTCTTC
D: TRBD1
length: 18
V: TRBV15
J: TRBJ2-1
size: few

CDR3: CASSVDSEAFF
DNA: TGTGCCAGCAGTGTGGACTCTGAAGCTTTCTTT
D: NA
length: 11
V: TRBV2
J: TRBJ1-1
size: many

CDR3: CASRTRDSLAFF
DNA: TGTGCCAGCAGAACCCGGGACAGCTTAGCTTTCTTT
D: TRBD1
length: 12
V: TRBV6-1
J: TRBJ1-1
size: few

CDR3: CASSMWNPLGEQYF
DNA: TGTGCCAGCAGCATGTGGAATCCTCTGGGGGAGCAGTACTTC
D: NA
length: 14
V: TRBV28
J: TRBJ2-7
size: many

CDR3: CASSPPGLAGGRGNIQYF
DNA: TGTGCCAGCAGCCCCCCGGGACTAGCGGGAGGGCGGGGGAACATTCAGTACTTC
D: TRBD2
length: 18
V: TRBV9
J: TRBJ2-4
size: NA

CDR3: CASSPGVPEAFF
DNA: TGTGCCAGCAGCCCGGGGGTCCCTGAAGCTTTCTTT
D: NA
length: 12
V: TRBV9
J: TRBJ1-1
size: NA

CDR3: CATSRGGGSGTYEQYF
DNA: TGTGCCACCAGCAGAGGCGGAGGCAGCGGGACGTACGAGCAGTACTTC
D: TRBD2
length: 16
V: TRBV15
J: TRBJ2-7
size: few

CDR3: CSAKQLAGDSYEQYF
DNA: TGCAGTGCTAAACAACTAGCGGGAGATAGTTACGAGCAGTACTTC
D: TRBD2
length: 15
V: TRBV20-1
J: TRBJ2-7
size: few

CDR3: CASSFDGSLDGYTF
DNA: TGTGCCAGCAGCTTTGACGGGAGCCTAGATGGCTACACCTTC
D: NA
length: 14
V: TRBV7-9
J: TRBJ1-2
size: few

CDR3: CASSALPSYEQYF
DNA: TGTGCCAGCAGTGCGCTTCCATCCTACGAGCAGTACTTC
D: NA
length: 13
V: TRBV6-2/TRBV6-3
J: TRBJ2-7
size: many